The 10 T cell receptor beta chains below all came from one sample that was sequenced in a study of T cell repertoires in cytomegalovirus infection. TCRdb reprocessed the reads with MiXCR, giving one entry per CDR3 protein. The sample shows about 190,000 distinct CDR3 sequences, 28% of them seen only once. The specimen sequenced was PBMCs. All receptors derive from a human donor in good health (CMV status not recorded). Some clones in this sample may be carry-over from other donors' samples.

The rearrangement links TRBV7-3 to TRBJ2-3; D not certain. The germline CDR1 and CDR2 sequences are SGHTA and FQGTGA. V was clipped by 1 base and J by 2 bases, with 7 bases between them. The CDR3 extends over 14 amino acids. In DNA form, the CDR3 reads TGTGCCAGCAGCTTAAGAGGAAACACAGATACGCAGTATTTT. Protein sequence: CASSLRGNTDTQYF. Using reference TRBV7-3 and TRBJ2-3 for the parts outside the CDR3, the full variable domain is GAGVSQTPSNKVTEKGKYVELRCDPISGHTALYWYRQSLGQGPEFLIYFQGTGAADDSGLPNDRFFAVRPEGSVSTLKIQRTERGDSAVYLCASSLRGNTDTQYFGPGTRLTVL.

The rearrangement links TRBV2 to TRBJ1-5, with 9 bases identical to TRBD1. Per germline, CDR1 SNHLY and CDR2 FYNNEI. CDR3 length: 17 residues. Losses at the gene ends were 7 bases for V and 2 bases for J; bases not matched to a gene: 12. CDR3 bases: TGTGCCAGCACCGAGATCGGGACAGGGAGCGGCAATCAGCCCCAGCATTTT. Amino acids: CASTEIGTGSGNQPQHF.

This clonotype was seen a few times. V usage is TRBV5-6 and J usage is TRBJ2-2; a weak D match, TRBD2 (6 bases). V was cut by 4 bases and J by 5 bases, with 12 bases left in between. The germline V gene encodes CDR1 SGHDT and CDR2 YYEEEE. The CDR3 contains 14 residues. For the CDR3, the DNA is TGTGCCAGCAGCCCCCATGGGAGGACCGGGGAGCTGTTTTTT. This gives the protein CASSPHGRTGELFF.

The table lists this clonotype with a few counts. The chain couples TRBV11-2 to TRBJ2-1; D possibly corresponds to TRBD2 (5 bases). CDR1 is SGHAT, CDR2 FQNNGV, per germline. Trimming removed 1 base from V and 15 bases from J, with 10 bases in between. The CDR3 is 11 amino acids. The CDR3 DNA follows: TGTGCCAGCAGCTTAGGCGCTAGCAGGTTCTTC. This gives the protein CASSLGASRFF.

This clonotype was detected only a few times. The chain links TRBV4-1 to TRBJ1-5, with a weak D call TRBD1 (5 bases). The CDR3 is made up of 13 amino acids. Germline V gene data show CDR1 as MGHRA and CDR2 as YSYEKL. With 0 bases removed from V and 6 bases from J, the gap between germline ends came to 6 bases. CDR3 in amino acids: CASSQDQGQPQHF. CDR3 bases: TGCGCCAGCAGCCAAGATCAGGGTCAGCCCCAGCATTTT.

The chain employs TRBV11-2 and TRBJ1-3; D not resolved. With 3 bases removed from V and 0 bases from J, the gap between germline ends came to 9 bases. This CDR3 contains 15 residues. Germline V gives CDR1 SGHAT, CDR2 FQNNGV. The DNA of the CDR3 is TGTGCCAGCAGCTTGACCCTGCTCTCTGGAAACACCATATATTTT. Its protein is CASSLTLLSGNTIYF.

The chain couples TRBV7-2 to TRBJ2-7, with 8 bases fitting TRBD2. CDR3 length equals 13 residues. Losses at the gene ends were 4 bases for V and 4 bases for J; bases not matched to a gene: 3. Germline values: CDR1 SGHTA, CDR2 FQGNSA. Here the CDR3 reads CASSSGGRYEQYF. In DNA form, the CDR3 reads TGTGCCAGCAGCTCGGGGGGGCGGTACGAGCAGTACTTC.

The table lists this clonotype with a count of one. This rearrangement joins TRBV3-1 to TRBJ2-4; no definite D call. V was pared by 0 bases and J by 5 bases, with 11 bases between. Germline V gene data show CDR1 as LGHDT and CDR2 as YNNKEL (reference sequence). The CDR3 contains 15 residues. CDR3 DNA sequence: TGTGCCAGCAGCCAAGAAGTCGGGCAAGAAAACATTCAGTACTTC. It codes for CASSQEVGQENIQYF.

This clonotype appeared many times. CDR3 coding DNA: TGTGCCAGCAGCTTTGTAACTGGACTAGCGGGGGGACGAAGCTCCTACAATGAGCAGTTCTTC. The encoded protein is CASSFVTGLAGGRSSYNEQFF. The rearrangement links TRBV7-8 to TRBJ2-1; 14 bases match TRBD2. J was trimmed by 0 bases and V by 3 bases; bases with no gene match: 13. From germline, CDR1 is SGHVS and CDR2 FQNEAQ. This CDR3 spans 21 amino acids.

The gene calls are TRBV30 and TRBJ1-5; tentative D call: TRBD1 (5 bases). CDR3 length equals 14 residues. The V and J ends lost 2 bases and 2 bases respectively, with 10 bases between them. Per the germline V gene, CDR1 is GTSNPN and CDR2 is SVGIG (reference sequence). The chain's CDR3 is CAWSFRGGNQPQHF. CDR3 DNA sequence: TGTGCCTGGAGTTTCCGGGGGGGCAATCAGCCCCAGCATTTT.